The next 15 T cell receptor beta chains were all read from a single sample in a study of shared clonotypes between healthy human individuals. Produced via immunoSEQ multiplex PCR; TCRdb's table is partial and in-frame only. Of 2,500,000 or so clones in the sample, around 93% were seen once. The sequenced sample was naive CD4+ T cells from PBMCs. This sample's subset: CD45RA+ positively selected. These receptors all stem from a young man in good health. Some clones in this sample may be carry-over from other donors' samples.

The chain has TRBV4-3 and TRBJ2-7; no clear D gene. The CDR3 extends over 14 amino acids. V was pared by 0 bases and J by 2 bases, with 8 bases between. CDR1 and CDR2 from the germline V gene are LGHNA and YSLEER. CDR3 loop: CASSQELSAYEQYF. In DNA, the CDR3 is TGCGCCAGCAGCCAAGAATTATCCGCCTACGAGCAGTACTTC.

The CDR3 region has the DNA TGTGCCAGCAGAATGGGACAGGCGAACACTGAAGCTTTCTTT. The encoded protein is CASRMGQANTEAFF. This sequence joins TRBV27 and TRBJ1-1, with 8 bases matching TRBD1. Germline CDR1 is MNHEY and CDR2 is SMNVEV (reference sequence). This CDR3 has 14 residues. After removal of 6 bases from V and 1 base from J, the junction contained 4 bases not matched to a gene.

V is TRBV5-6 and J is TRBJ1-2; TRBD1 aligns across 9 bases. Germline V gene lookup returns CDR1 SGHDT and CDR2 YYEEEE. The CDR3 has 17 residues. J gave up 4 bases and V 1 base, and 11 bases lay outside the gene matches. CDR3 DNA: TGTGCCAGCAGCTTGTTGGGACAGGGAGAATTGCGCTATGGCTACACCTTC. Its translation: CASSLLGQGELRYGYTF.

The V gene is TRBV11-2, the J gene TRBJ2-1, with 8 bases aligning to TRBD1. Trimming took 1 base from V and 9 from J; bases not matched to a gene: 2. The CDR3 is 13 amino acids. In germline, CDR1 is SGHAT, CDR2 FQNNGV. This chain's CDR3 is CASSLGQGSEQFF. The CDR3 nucleotides read TGTGCCAGCAGCTTAGGACAGGGGTCTGAGCAGTTCTTC.

The V gene is TRBV9, the J gene TRBJ2-7; TRBD1 matches 10 bases. Germline CDR1 reads SGDLS; CDR2 reads YYNGEE. V gave up 4 bases and J gave up 3 bases; unmatched junction bases: 7. The CDR3 has 15 amino acids. The chain's CDR3 is CASSPNGDRGYEQYF. In DNA, the CDR3 is TGTGCCAGCAGCCCCAACGGGGACAGGGGCTACGAGCAGTACTTC.

V is TRBV19 and J is TRBJ2-7; a weak D match, TRBD1 (6 bases). Deletions cut 6 bases from V and 5 bases from J, with 20 bases between. This CDR3 has 15 residues. CDR1 is LNHDA, CDR2 SQIVND, per germline (reference sequence). The CDR3: CASSRTAFSLNEQYF. DNA for the CDR3: TGTGCCAGTAGCCGGACAGCTTTCTCTCTCAACGAGCAGTACTTC.

Regarding this clone: Other DNA sequences in this sample translate to the same CDR3. For the CDR3, the DNA is TGTGCCAGCAGTGCCGGGACTAGCGGCTCCTACGAGCAGTACTTC. Translation gives CASSAGTSGSYEQYF. This rearrangement joins TRBV28 to TRBJ2-7, with 11 nucleotides matching TRBD2. The CDR3 runs to 15 residues. After removal of 5 bases from V and 0 bases from J, the junction contained 3 bases not matched to a gene. CDR1 is MDHEN, CDR2 SYDVKM, per germline.

V usage is TRBV6-1 and J usage is TRBJ2-2; D is ambiguous. This CDR3 contains 14 residues. Trimming removed 9 bases from V and 3 bases from J, with 14 bases in between. CDR1 is MNHNS and CDR2 is SASEGT in the germline V gene. CDR3 amino acids: CASRNRVDTGELFF. In DNA form, the CDR3 reads TGTGCCAGTAGGAACCGCGTCGACACCGGGGAGCTGTTTTTT.

The chain combines TRBV5-1 with TRBJ1-1, with a weak D call TRBD1 (5 bases). This CDR3 contains 15 residues. V was clipped by 3 bases and J by 0 bases, with 12 bases between them. The germline CDR1 and CDR2 sequences are SGHRS and YFSETQ. This CDR3 is CASSSLTVMNTEAFF. DNA of the CDR3: TGCGCCAGCAGCTCCTTGACAGTCATGAACACTGAAGCTTTCTTT.

This chain connects TRBV30 to TRBJ1-2, with D possibly TRBD1 on 6 matching bases. The germline CDR1 and CDR2 sequences are GTSNPN and SVGIG (reference sequence). This CDR3 has 13 amino acids. Trimming stripped 2 bases from V and 4 bases from J, with 11 bases between. CDR3 coding DNA: TGTGCCTGGAGTACAGGGATCGGCTATGGCTACACCTTC. Translation gives CAWSTGIGYGYTF. Complete variable domain (other parts from reference TRBV30 and TRBJ1-2): SQTIHQWPATLVQPVGSPLSLECTVEGTSNPNLYWYRQAAGRGLQLLFYSVGIGQISSEVPQNLSASRPQDRQFILSSKKLLLSDSGFYLCAWSTGIGYGYTFGSGTRLTVV.

This chain uses TRBV9 with TRBJ2-2, with 8 nucleotides matching TRBD2. The CDR3 extends over 20 amino acids. V was clipped by 1 base and J by 4 bases; unmatched bases: 18. CDR1 is SGDLS and CDR2 is YYNGEE in the germline V gene. CDR3 residues: CASSVNPGLAGLYGTGELFF. CDR3 in DNA: TGTGCCAGCAGCGTAAACCCCGGGCTAGCGGGCTTGTATGGCACCGGGGAGCTGTTTTTT.

The rearrangement joins TRBV4-1 to TRBJ2-7, with TRBD1 matching 10 bases. CDR3 length: 16 amino acids. Germline V CDR1 and CDR2: MGHRA, YSYEKL. Germline trimming cut 1 base from V and 7 bases from J; bases unmatched to any gene: 10. The chain's CDR3 is CASSQVVGTGAGEQYF. The CDR3 DNA follows: TGCGCCAGCAGCCAAGTCGTCGGGACAGGGGCAGGGGAGCAGTACTTC.

The chain has TRBV14 and TRBJ2-5; D might be TRBD2 (6 bases). The V end lost 3 bases, the J end lost 3 bases, and 17 bases lay between the germline ends. The CDR3 has 16 residues. Per the germline V gene, CDR1 is SGHDN and CDR2 is FVKESK. The chain's CDR3 is CASSHPLGVAEETQYF. The CDR3 DNA reads as TGTGCCAGCAGCCACCCACTGGGAGTAGCGGAAGAGACCCAGTACTTC.

Comments on this clone: Other DNA variants within this sample encode the same CDR3. The CDR3 region is CASSSTVNTEAFF. The CDR3 DNA follows: TGCGCCAGCAGCTCGACAGTGAACACTGAAGCTTTCTTT. The chain employs TRBV5-1 and TRBJ1-1, with a possible D match to TRBD1 (5 bases). The CDR3 length is 13 residues. CDR1 is SGHRS and CDR2 is YFSETQ in the germline V gene. Trimming shortened V by 3 bases and J by 0 bases, and 6 bases separated the two germline ends.

V is TRBV19 and J is TRBJ1-5; TRBD1 agrees at 8 bases. V shed 7 bases and J 4 bases; nucleotides not matched to a gene: 6. In germline, CDR1 is LNHDA, CDR2 SQIVND (reference sequence). The CDR3 has 14 residues. CDR3 region: CASTYGQGNQPQHF. CDR3 DNA sequence: TGTGCCAGTACCTATGGACAGGGAAATCAGCCCCAGCATTTT.